Following are 20 T cell receptor beta chains from one sample sequenced in a study of Ad26.COV2.S vaccination and SARS-CoV-2 variants. Treatment indicated: over 15 received Ad26.COV2.S at low or high dose, single or two shots; 5 received placebo; per-sample allocation not given. Samples analyzed were those drawn on day 63 after the first vaccine or placebo injection. Libraries were prepared by immunoSEQ multiplex PCR; TCRdb keeps only in-frame clonotypes and omits some of them. The table lists some 400,000 clones, approximately 90% of them singletons, with approximately 1.9% in the top ten. The sequencing here drew on peripheral blood, taken in a trial of Ad26.COV2.S vaccine versus placebo. These receptors all come from a person between 18 and 65 years old who received the Ad26.COV2.S COVID-19 vaccine or a placebo.

V gene TRBV3-1 (or the pseudogene TRBV3-2) combines with J gene TRBJ2-3; D is unclear. This CDR3 region has 16 residues. Germline loops: CDR1 LGHDT, CDR2 YNNKEL (reference sequence). V was pared by 0 bases and J by 0 bases, with 10 bases between. CDR3 DNA: TGTGCCAGCAGCCAAGATCTTGGCCGTAGCACAGATACGCAGTATTTT. Translated, it gives CASSQDLGRSTDTQYF.

CDR3 DNA sequence: TGTGCCAGCAGCCCCCGGGGGCTTGAAGAGACCCAGTACTTC. It codes for CASSPRGLEETQYF. This sequence joins TRBV7-9 and TRBJ2-5; D is perhaps TRBD1 or TRBD2 (6 bases each). V was shortened by 5 bases and J by 3 bases, with 13 bases between the two germline ends. Per germline, CDR1 SEHNR and CDR2 FQNEAQ (reference sequence). This CDR3 is 14 amino acids long.

Only a few counts were recorded for this clone. V gene TRBV5-3 combines with J gene TRBJ1-2; 7 bases are shared with TRBD1. TRBV5-3 is recorded as an ORF, its role being uncertain. The J segment lost 4 bases and the V segment lost 2 bases, leaving 8 bases of the junction unmatched. CDR3 length: 15 residues. The CDR3, as DNA: TGTGCCAGAAGCTTCGGAGACAGGGAAGGCTATGGCTACACCTTC. Its protein is CARSFGDREGYGYTF.

About this clone itself: Other DNA sequences within the sample encode an identical CDR3. The chain uses TRBV9 and TRBJ2-3, with D hard to call. The CDR3 totals 14 residues. V lost 0 bases and J 0 bases, leaving 5 bases between the germline ends. Germline loops: CDR1 SGDLS, CDR2 YYNGEE. In nucleotides, the CDR3 is TGTGCCAGCAGCGTAGGTGCTAGCACAGATACGCAGTATTTT. Encoded protein: CASSVGASTDTQYF.

The rearrangement uses TRBV14 and TRBJ2-5, with TRBD2 matching over 7 bases. The CDR3 is made up of 13 amino acids. The junction had 7 bases not matched to a gene; V was cut back by 6 bases and J by 6 bases. CDR1 and CDR2 (germline): SGHDN, FVKESK. As DNA, the CDR3 is TGTGCCAGCAGTTCCGGGGGAGGGCAGACCCAGTACTTC. Translation: CASSSGGGQTQYF.

CDR3 DNA sequence: TGTGCCAGCAACTCTTTATGGGGACAGGGGGCGCAAGGGGCCAACGTCCTGACTTTC. Its translation is CASNSLWGQGAQGANVLTF. This chain connects TRBV28 to TRBJ2-6, with 12 bases aligning to TRBD1. Germline CDR1 and CDR2: MDHEN and SYDVKM. Unmatched junction bases numbered 14, after V lost 7 bases and J lost 4 bases. This CDR3 is 19 amino acids long.

This chain uses TRBV15 with TRBJ1-1, with D hard to call. Germline CDR1 LNHNV, CDR2 YYDKDF (reference sequence). The CDR3 totals 14 residues. V shed 0 bases and J shed 0 bases, with 5 bases lying between them. In nucleotides, the CDR3 is TGTGCCACCAGCAGAGACAGACTGAACACTGAAGCTTTCTTT. The encoded protein is CATSRDRLNTEAFF.

The chain joins TRBV5-5 to TRBJ1-5; D is unresolved. Germline CDR1 is SGHKS and CDR2 is YYEKEE (reference sequence). The length of the CDR3 is 13 residues. Trimming stripped 0 bases from V and 3 bases from J, with 4 bases between. CDR3 residues: CASSLAANQPQHF. In DNA, the CDR3 is TGTGCCAGCAGCTTGGCCGCCAATCAGCCCCAGCATTTT.

The chain employs TRBV10-3 and TRBJ2-7; TRBD1 is a possible D gene (5 bases). In germline, CDR1 is ENHRY, CDR2 SYGVKD. CDR3 length: 14 residues. The V end was cut by 2 bases, the J end by 3 bases, with 11 bases between. This CDR3 reads CAISEPVDNYEQYF. The CDR3 region has the DNA TGTGCCATCAGTGAGCCAGTGGACAACTACGAGCAGTACTTC.

This chain uses TRBV5-6 with TRBJ1-3, with 7 bases fitting TRBD1. The V gene end was trimmed by 7 bases and the J gene end by 0 bases; junction bases not matched to a gene: 19. The CDR3 contains 19 residues. The germline V gene encodes CDR1 SGHDT and CDR2 YYEEEE. CDR3 region: CASSRGYGGGGHSGNTIYF. Written as DNA, the CDR3 is TGTGCCAGCTCCCGGGGATATGGGGGAGGGGGCCACTCTGGAAACACCATATATTTT.

The chain is built from TRBV4-1 and TRBJ2-7; D unclear. The V gene's germline CDR1 is MGHRA and CDR2 YSYEKL. V was trimmed by 4 bases and J by 2 bases, leaving 15 bases between them. The length of the CDR3 is 15 residues. The CDR3 region is CASSLSGKSAYEQYF. The CDR3 DNA reads TGCGCCAGCAGCCTTTCAGGAAAATCAGCCTACGAGCAGTACTTC.

This chain links TRBV9 with TRBJ2-1, with 9 bases fitting TRBD2. With V trimmed by 3 bases and J by 4 bases, 17 bases remained unmatched. Germline CDR1 SGDLS, CDR2 YYNGEE. CDR3 length: 19 amino acids. Written as DNA, the CDR3 is TGTGCCAGCAGCGCCCCTAGCGGGGAGAAGGCCTCATTTTACAATGAGCAGTTCTTC. It translates to CASSAPSGEKASFYNEQFF.

This clone was detected once. The chain couples TRBV12-5 to TRBJ1-5; 10 bases agree with TRBD1. The V segment lost 2 bases and the J segment 0 bases; nucleotides outside the gene matches: 7. There are 18 residues in the CDR3. CDR1 and CDR2 (germline): LGHNT, FRNRAP. The CDR3 DNA follows: TGTGCTAGTGGTTTGTTGGGACAGGGGTTAAGTAGCAATCAGCCCCAGCATTTT. It codes for CASGLLGQGLSSNQPQHF.

This clone was recorded only once. CDR3 nucleotide sequence: TGTGCCAGCACCCCGACTTACGCTCCAAATGAAAAACTGTTTTTT. Translated: CASTPTYAPNEKLFF. The chain carries TRBV6-5 and TRBJ1-4; D remains ambiguous. The V and J ends lost 7 bases and 5 bases respectively, with 17 bases between them. Germline values: CDR1 MNHEY, CDR2 SVGAGI. The CDR3 consists of 15 residues.

This clone was counted many times. This chain connects TRBV29-1 to TRBJ1-2, with 7 bases that match TRBD1. V trimming: 3 bases; J trimming: 3 bases; junction bases outside the gene matches: 13. The CDR3 is made up of 16 amino acids. Germline values: CDR1 SQVTM, CDR2 ANQGSEA. CDR3 DNA sequence: TGCAGCGTTGACCAGGGACAGACCCCCGGGGACTATGGCTACACCTTC. As protein: CSVDQGQTPGDYGYTF.

The V and J genes are TRBV6-5 and TRBJ1-2; no definite D call. This CDR3 is built from 14 residues. CDR1 and CDR2 (germline): MNHEY, SVGAGI. V shed 0 bases and J shed 2 bases, with 7 bases lying between them. The CDR3: CASSYSEANYGYTF. The CDR3 DNA reads as TGTGCCAGCAGTTACTCTGAGGCCAACTATGGCTACACCTTC.

This chain uses TRBV9 with TRBJ1-1; 8 nucleotides line up with TRBD1. From germline, CDR1 is SGDLS and CDR2 YYNGEE. The CDR3 consists of 14 residues. Trimming removed 4 bases from V and 8 bases from J; junction bases left unmatched: 10. CDR3 DNA: TGTGCCAGCAGCCTACAGGGGGAGGGAGAGGAAGCTTTCTTT. Protein product: CASSLQGEGEEAFF.

The V gene is TRBV5-4, the J gene TRBJ2-3; D perhaps matches TRBD2 (5 bases). The CDR3 loop spans 15 amino acids. The germline gives CDR1 SGHNT, CDR2 YYREEE (reference sequence). The V end was cut by 1 base, the J end by 4 bases, with 13 bases between. CDR3 sequence (DNA): TGTGCCAGCAGCTTGATACCCCCCGGGGCAGATACGCAGTATTTT. It yields the protein CASSLIPPGADTQYF.

The gene calls are TRBV19 and TRBJ1-3; D may be TRBD1 (5 bases). Trimming cost V 3 bases and J 2 bases, with 8 bases left between them. This CDR3 has 14 residues. In germline, CDR1 is LNHDA, CDR2 SQIVND (reference sequence). The CDR3 loop reads CASSMGGTGNTIYF. The DNA of the CDR3 is TGTGCCAGTAGTATGGGGGGGACTGGAAACACCATATATTTT.

The V gene is TRBV5-1, the J gene TRBJ2-5; D perhaps matches TRBD2 (6 bases). Looked up from germline, CDR1 is SGHRS and CDR2 is YFSETQ. CDR3 length: 13 amino acids. V was trimmed by 4 bases and J by 5 bases, leaving 12 bases between them. This CDR3 reads CASSPGGFETQYF. CDR3 sequence (DNA): TGCGCCAGCAGCCCCGGGGGTTTCGAGACCCAGTACTTC.